This TCR beta chain originates from a study of Ad26.COV2.S vaccination and SARS-CoV-2 variants. Germline values: CDR1 LGHNA, CDR2 YSLEER. This CDR3 is built from 14 residues. V was shortened by 0 bases and J by 7 bases, with 9 bases between the two germline ends. Overall study results and limits: Non-spike TCR breadth was similar in vaccine and placebo recipients. Spike-specific CD8+ and CD4+ T cell responses reportedly showed substantial breadth after vaccination. Total responses of T cells may have been underestimated by the analyses of TCR breadth and depth.

Specified treatment: around 19 received Ad26.COV2.S at low or high dose, single or two shots; five or six received placebo; per-sample allocation not given. Repertoires come from day 63 after the first vaccine or placebo injection. Details on this clone: Its antigen is unknown.

Assay used: immunoSEQ multiplex PCR; TCRdb lists only in-frame clones, some missing. The table lists 300,000 to 350,000 clones, about 85% of them singletons. Sequenced here: peripheral blood, sampled in a trial of Ad26.COV2.S vaccine versus placebo. This sequence joins TRBV4-3 and TRBJ2-2, with TRBD2 as a possible D gene (6 bases). The TCR comes from a person aged 18-60 years who received the Ad26.COV2.S COVID-19 vaccine or a placebo. The chain's CDR3 is CASSQDKGGGELFF. CDR3 coding DNA: TGCGCCAGCAGCCAAGATAAGGGAGGCGGGGAGCTGTTTTTT.